This TCR beta chain was sequenced for a study of T cells in Graves' hyperthyroidism and ophthalmopathy. This clonotype was picked up a small number of times. Authors of the study amplified TCR beta CDR3 regions from RNA transcripts. A first-round RT-PCR of the TCR CDR3 used the HTBI primer set. TCRdb re-analysed the multiplex PCR reads in MiXCR, keeping a single row per CDR3 protein. The sample records approximately 490,000 distinct CDR3 sequences, 20% to 25% being singletons. This CDR3 has 12 amino acids. The V and J ends lost 4 bases and 7 bases respectively, with 10 bases between them. From germline, CDR1 is MNHEY and CDR2 SMNVEV (reference sequence).

The sample comprised blood. This chain connects TRBV27 to TRBJ1-2; a possible D gene is TRBD1 (5 bases). The receptor comes from a woman aged 70-85 years with Graves' ophthalmopathy. The CDR3: CASSSQGGGYTF. The CDR3 DNA is TGTGCCAGCAGTTCCCAGGGAGGTGGCTACACCTTC.